A selection of T cell receptor beta chains follows, all from one sample in a study of CD8 T cells in ankylosing spondylitis. Using its own MiXCR run on the 5' RACE reads, TCRdb lists one record per CDR3 protein. The sample carries about 220,000 distinct CDR3 sequences, about a quarter recorded once. The sample taken for sequencing was blood, either unsorted or a sorted T cell fraction (not recorded which). Source of these receptors: a male donor with ankylosing spondylitis or in good health (not recorded which). The CDR3 runs from the conserved cysteine through the conserved F or W. D genes are given only for firm matches. Clone size is shown for a subset of rows, as once, few, many or a class of expanded clone.

>12|TRBV20-1|NA|TRBJ2-7|NA
TGCAGTGCTAATGGGGCGAGCGACGAGCAGTACTTC
CSANGASDEQYF
>14|TRBV29-1|NA|TRBJ2-2|NA
TGCAGCGTGGTAACAGGGTTGAACACCGGGGAGCTGTTTTTT
CSVVTGLNTGELFF
>16|TRBV5-1|TRBD1|TRBJ2-1|NA
TGCGCCAGCAGCTCAAATATCCGGGACAGTCTCCATGAGCAGTTCTTC
CASSSNIRDSLHEQFF
>14|TRBV7-8|NA|TRBJ1-1|many
TGTGCCAGCAGCGTGGGGCCGCAGAACACTGAAGCTTTCTTT
CASSVGPQNTEAFF
>11|TRBV7-2|NA|TRBJ2-5|NA
TGTGCCAGCGTCCAGCAAGAGACCCAGTACTTC
CASVQQETQYF
>13|TRBV10-3|TRBD1|TRBJ2-7|many
TGTGCCATCAGACCGGGACAGTTCTACGAGCAGTACTTC
CAIRPGQFYEQYF
>16|TRBV4-2|TRBD2|TRBJ2-3|NA
TGTGCCAGCAGCCAAGATCCGCTAGCGGTCACAGATACGCAGTATTTT
CASSQDPLAVTDTQYF
>15|TRBV11-1|TRBD2|TRBJ2-1|NA
TGTGCCAGCAGCTGGGGACTAGGGGGATACAATGAGCAGTTCTTC
CASSWGLGGYNEQFF
>14|TRBV20-1|NA|TRBJ1-1|NA
TGCAGTGCTGCGTCTTGGGCAGCCAACACTGAAGCTTTCTTT
CSAASWAANTEAFF
>16|TRBV20-1|TRBD2|TRBJ2-5|many
TGCAGTGCTAGGTTGTCTAGCGGGAGTGTTAGTGAGACCCAGTACTTC
CSARLSSGSVSETQYF
>13|TRBV29-1|NA|TRBJ2-7|NA
TGCAGCGTTGAAGGCAGGGGTCCCTACGAGCAGTACTTC
CSVEGRGPYEQYF
>16|TRBV25-1|NA|TRBJ1-2|many
TGTGCCAGCAGTGAACCCCTCCCGGGTGGGGCGGTTGGCTACACCTTC
CASSEPLPGGAVGYTF
>17|TRBV29-1|TRBD2|TRBJ2-3|few
TGCAGCGTTGGTAGTTTGACTAGCGGGAGTCCGACAGATACGCAGTATTTT
CSVGSLTSGSPTDTQYF
>15|TRBV3-1|TRBD1|TRBJ2-2|many
TGTGCCAGCAGCCAAGGGGGACAGGGTATCGGGGAGCTGTTTTTT
CASSQGGQGIGELFF
>17|TRBV5-1|TRBD2|TRBJ2-3|many
TGCGCCAGCAGCCCCGGGACTACACGGATACACACAGATACGCAGTATTTT
CASSPGTTRIHTDTQYF
>14|TRBV30|NA|TRBJ2-3|once
TGTGCCTGTGTACAAACAGCTAGCACAGATACGCAGTATTTT
CACVQTASTDTQYF
>14|TRBV12-3/TRBV12-4|NA|TRBJ2-7|many
TGTGCCAGCAGTTTAGGTAGTAGTTGGTACGAGCAGTACTTC
CASSLGSSWYEQYF
>16|TRBV5-1|TRBD2|TRBJ2-1|many
TGCGCCAGCAGCTGGCGGGAGCGGCTCTTAATGCATGAGCAGTTCTTC
CASSWRERLLMHEQFF
>14|TRBV20-1|TRBD2|TRBJ2-1|NA
TGCAGTGCTAGGGGCCTAGCGGTCTACAATGAGCAGTTCTTC
CSARGLAVYNEQFF
>14|TRBV20-1|NA|TRBJ2-6|NA
TGCAGTGCCCCCGGACAGTCTGGGGCCAACGTCCTGACTTTC
CSAPGQSGANVLTF
>14|TRBV20-1|NA|TRBJ2-2|once
TGCAGTGCTAGAGCAGGGGCGGACACCGGGGAGCTGTTTTTT
CSARAGADTGELFF
>12|TRBV29-1|NA|TRBJ2-5|many
TGCAGCGGTGGACAGATCCAAGAGACCCAGTACTTC
CSGGQIQETQYF
>16|TRBV4-1|TRBD2|TRBJ2-3|many
TGCGCCAGCAGCCAAGATGCCGGGACTAGCTTAGATACGCAGTATTTT
CASSQDAGTSLDTQYF
>18|TRBV3-1|TRBD2|TRBJ2-2|many
TGTGCCAGCAGCCCCCGAGGTAGCGGGAGGGCTGGTACCGGGGAGCTGTTTTTT
CASSPRGSGRAGTGELFF
>13|TRBV29-1|NA|TRBJ1-1|few
TGCAGCGTTGAAACTGTCCTGGGGGCTGAAGCTTTCTTT
CSVETVLGAEAFF
>14|TRBV6-1|NA|TRBJ2-3|many
TGTGCCAGCAGCCCTCACGGATTCACAGATACGCAGTATTTT
CASSPHGFTDTQYF
>13|TRBV20-1|TRBD1|TRBJ1-1|many
TGCAGTGCTCGGGACAGGGGTGGAACTGAAGCTTTCTTT
CSARDRGGTEAFF
>13|TRBV7-9|NA|TRBJ2-1|NA
TGTGCCAGCAGCTTAGTCCGGACCAATGAGCAGTTCTTC
CASSLVRTNEQFF
>15|TRBV4-2|NA|TRBJ2-1|many
TGTGCCAGCAGCCAAGATATGGGAGGATACAATGAGCAGTTCTTC
CASSQDMGGYNEQFF
>13|TRBV6-1|NA|TRBJ2-1|many
TGTGCCAGCAACGGGAGGGGGCGGAATGAGCAGTTCTTC
CASNGRGRNEQFF
>19|TRBV7-6|TRBD2|TRBJ2-4|few
TGTGCCAGCAGCTTAGCGGGCGGGAGGGTACAACTAGCCAAAAACATTCAGTACTTC
CASSLAGGRVQLAKNIQYF
>17|TRBV14|TRBD2|TRBJ2-7|many
TGTGCCAGCAGCCAGGGACTAGCGGGAGTGGAGGTGAGCGAGCAGTACTTC
CASSQGLAGVEVSEQYF
>15|TRBV10-3|NA|TRBJ2-1|many
TGTGCCATCAGTGAGGGCGTGAGCTCCTACAATGAGCAGTTCTTC
CAISEGVSSYNEQFF